This T cell receptor beta chain originates from a study of coeliac disease. CDR1 is KGHSY and CDR2 is FQNENV in the germline V gene. V shed 0 bases and J shed 6 bases, with 8 bases lying between them. The CDR3 extends over 13 amino acids. The study's findings and limits: The authors judged this method unsuitable for unbiased gliadin-specific T cell detection.

With respect to this clone: Its antigen is unknown.

Generated by immunoSEQ multiplex PCR, the TCRdb table keeps only in-frame clones and is missing some. The table lists around 1,000 clones, under 75% of them singletons. The sample taken for sequencing was intraepithelial lymphocytes from the gut. This receptor was obtained from a human donor without celiac disease. The rearrangement joins TRBV16 to TRBJ1-1; D might be TRBD1 (6 bases). The CDR3 spells CASSQSGAAEAFF. The CDR3 coding sequence is TGTGCCAGCAGCCAATCGGGGGCGGCTGAAGCTTTCTTT.